The entry below gives a single T cell receptor beta chain sequence along with its context. Its antigen has not been determined. The sample holds no much larger clone one base away, and base qualities are not on file. The roughly 39 donors, aged roughly 6 to 95 years, were systemically healthy Caucasian individuals from Russia. Each donor gave about 9.7 milliliters of peripheral blood, drawn into EDTA-treated Vacutainer tubes. Ficoll-Paque density-gradient centrifugation was used to isolate PBMCs, with at least 7 million per sample. Trizol reagent was used to extract total RNA from the PBMCs, yielding at least 5.5 micrograms per sample. The percentages of naive CD45RAhigh/CD27high T cells were determined by flow cytometry on a PBMC aliquot from every donor. This specimen comes from a study of blood T cells in healthy people across ages (dated by TCRdb to about 2015). The study in broad terms: In model experiments, template switching captured roughly one uniquely barcoded TCR beta cDNA molecule for every two T cells. The donors were split into four age groups: young (average around 15 years), middle-aged (39), aged (about 56) and long-lived (under 90). Using the same blood draw, the study looked at two additional independent replicas of 1 million unique cDNA reads for two donors, one aged 18 to 30 and the other aged 80 or older. To avoid experimental bias, donors of different ages were randomly spread across the sequencing lanes. The study measured age-related changes in TCR beta repertoire diversity using deep sequencing normalized with unique cDNA molecular identifiers.

The germline V gene yields SGHRS for CDR1 and YFSETQ for CDR2. The CDR3 sequence holds 16 residues, the cysteine and phenylalanine included. Here the CDR3 DNA is all that survives: 48 bases in frame from base 1. V is pruned by 4 bases and J by 4 bases, leaving 12 bases of the junction without a gene match. Beyond this particular receptor, the publication reports: Compared with the aged group, the long-lived group had more naive CD4+ T cells, fewer expanded clones and increased TCR diversity, a pattern suggesting age selection. Conclusive comparison of naive and antigen-experienced compartments was prevented by the profiling of bulk unsorted PBMCs. As age increased, observed TCR beta diversity per million T cells dropped in a roughly linear way, and a significant reduction was already evident by age approximately 40. Total diversity estimates from one million sequenced T cells were considered lower bounds and underestimates. Because the CMV infection status of the donors was unknown, age-related changes in expanded clonotypes may potentially have been confounded. There was a strong correlation between observed TCR beta diversity and the percentage of naive T cells measured by flow cytometry.

Library creation used 5' RACE. TCRdb lists the instrument as Illumina HiSeq 2500. A second PCR of about 7 to 12 cycles was performed with a sample-barcoded 5' primer and a J-beta primer mix. A unique molecular identifier was introduced onto each TCR beta cDNA molecule by a template-switch 5' adaptor carrying 12 random nucleotides. At least 2.5 million CDR3-containing paired-end reads were obtained from each sample. The Mint cDNA synthesis kit, primed by a TRBC-specific oligonucleotide, was used to synthesize first-strand cDNA from all RNA. After uracil-DNA glycosylase treatment, a first 18-cycle PCR used universal primers M1SS and BC2_uni_R on all cDNA. Under the source paper's analysis protocol: Normalization of each sample was performed by random selection of 1 million high-quality reads, each carrying a distinct molecular identifier. Reads sharing molecular identifiers were discarded rather than binned into consensus sequences. MiTCR, run with a Q25 quality threshold and the strictest error-elimination algorithm, handled CDR3 identification, clonotype clustering and error correction. A nonparametric unseen species model with Euler transformation was used to estimate lower-bound total TCR beta diversity. The public reads were reprocessed in TCRdb via fastp at Q25 and MiXCR, keeping in-frame beta chains. Entries are consolidated by CDR3 protein sequence, retaining the most common genes and DNA. The V and J calls reflect TCRdb's pipeline rather than the authors' work. Present in this sample are around 900,000 distinct CDR3 sequences, more than 25% of which were seen just once. Around 16% of the sample comes from the top ten.

The V and J genes are TRBV5-1 and TRBJ2-3, with 7 middle bases fitting TRBD2. Sequencing used blood. This clonotype was sampled from a woman aged 80 or over in good health. The DNA sequence follows: TGCGCCAGCAGCGCCTCGGGGGGTCCGAGGGCAGATACGCAGTATTTT. Its protein reads: CASSASGGPRADTQYF.